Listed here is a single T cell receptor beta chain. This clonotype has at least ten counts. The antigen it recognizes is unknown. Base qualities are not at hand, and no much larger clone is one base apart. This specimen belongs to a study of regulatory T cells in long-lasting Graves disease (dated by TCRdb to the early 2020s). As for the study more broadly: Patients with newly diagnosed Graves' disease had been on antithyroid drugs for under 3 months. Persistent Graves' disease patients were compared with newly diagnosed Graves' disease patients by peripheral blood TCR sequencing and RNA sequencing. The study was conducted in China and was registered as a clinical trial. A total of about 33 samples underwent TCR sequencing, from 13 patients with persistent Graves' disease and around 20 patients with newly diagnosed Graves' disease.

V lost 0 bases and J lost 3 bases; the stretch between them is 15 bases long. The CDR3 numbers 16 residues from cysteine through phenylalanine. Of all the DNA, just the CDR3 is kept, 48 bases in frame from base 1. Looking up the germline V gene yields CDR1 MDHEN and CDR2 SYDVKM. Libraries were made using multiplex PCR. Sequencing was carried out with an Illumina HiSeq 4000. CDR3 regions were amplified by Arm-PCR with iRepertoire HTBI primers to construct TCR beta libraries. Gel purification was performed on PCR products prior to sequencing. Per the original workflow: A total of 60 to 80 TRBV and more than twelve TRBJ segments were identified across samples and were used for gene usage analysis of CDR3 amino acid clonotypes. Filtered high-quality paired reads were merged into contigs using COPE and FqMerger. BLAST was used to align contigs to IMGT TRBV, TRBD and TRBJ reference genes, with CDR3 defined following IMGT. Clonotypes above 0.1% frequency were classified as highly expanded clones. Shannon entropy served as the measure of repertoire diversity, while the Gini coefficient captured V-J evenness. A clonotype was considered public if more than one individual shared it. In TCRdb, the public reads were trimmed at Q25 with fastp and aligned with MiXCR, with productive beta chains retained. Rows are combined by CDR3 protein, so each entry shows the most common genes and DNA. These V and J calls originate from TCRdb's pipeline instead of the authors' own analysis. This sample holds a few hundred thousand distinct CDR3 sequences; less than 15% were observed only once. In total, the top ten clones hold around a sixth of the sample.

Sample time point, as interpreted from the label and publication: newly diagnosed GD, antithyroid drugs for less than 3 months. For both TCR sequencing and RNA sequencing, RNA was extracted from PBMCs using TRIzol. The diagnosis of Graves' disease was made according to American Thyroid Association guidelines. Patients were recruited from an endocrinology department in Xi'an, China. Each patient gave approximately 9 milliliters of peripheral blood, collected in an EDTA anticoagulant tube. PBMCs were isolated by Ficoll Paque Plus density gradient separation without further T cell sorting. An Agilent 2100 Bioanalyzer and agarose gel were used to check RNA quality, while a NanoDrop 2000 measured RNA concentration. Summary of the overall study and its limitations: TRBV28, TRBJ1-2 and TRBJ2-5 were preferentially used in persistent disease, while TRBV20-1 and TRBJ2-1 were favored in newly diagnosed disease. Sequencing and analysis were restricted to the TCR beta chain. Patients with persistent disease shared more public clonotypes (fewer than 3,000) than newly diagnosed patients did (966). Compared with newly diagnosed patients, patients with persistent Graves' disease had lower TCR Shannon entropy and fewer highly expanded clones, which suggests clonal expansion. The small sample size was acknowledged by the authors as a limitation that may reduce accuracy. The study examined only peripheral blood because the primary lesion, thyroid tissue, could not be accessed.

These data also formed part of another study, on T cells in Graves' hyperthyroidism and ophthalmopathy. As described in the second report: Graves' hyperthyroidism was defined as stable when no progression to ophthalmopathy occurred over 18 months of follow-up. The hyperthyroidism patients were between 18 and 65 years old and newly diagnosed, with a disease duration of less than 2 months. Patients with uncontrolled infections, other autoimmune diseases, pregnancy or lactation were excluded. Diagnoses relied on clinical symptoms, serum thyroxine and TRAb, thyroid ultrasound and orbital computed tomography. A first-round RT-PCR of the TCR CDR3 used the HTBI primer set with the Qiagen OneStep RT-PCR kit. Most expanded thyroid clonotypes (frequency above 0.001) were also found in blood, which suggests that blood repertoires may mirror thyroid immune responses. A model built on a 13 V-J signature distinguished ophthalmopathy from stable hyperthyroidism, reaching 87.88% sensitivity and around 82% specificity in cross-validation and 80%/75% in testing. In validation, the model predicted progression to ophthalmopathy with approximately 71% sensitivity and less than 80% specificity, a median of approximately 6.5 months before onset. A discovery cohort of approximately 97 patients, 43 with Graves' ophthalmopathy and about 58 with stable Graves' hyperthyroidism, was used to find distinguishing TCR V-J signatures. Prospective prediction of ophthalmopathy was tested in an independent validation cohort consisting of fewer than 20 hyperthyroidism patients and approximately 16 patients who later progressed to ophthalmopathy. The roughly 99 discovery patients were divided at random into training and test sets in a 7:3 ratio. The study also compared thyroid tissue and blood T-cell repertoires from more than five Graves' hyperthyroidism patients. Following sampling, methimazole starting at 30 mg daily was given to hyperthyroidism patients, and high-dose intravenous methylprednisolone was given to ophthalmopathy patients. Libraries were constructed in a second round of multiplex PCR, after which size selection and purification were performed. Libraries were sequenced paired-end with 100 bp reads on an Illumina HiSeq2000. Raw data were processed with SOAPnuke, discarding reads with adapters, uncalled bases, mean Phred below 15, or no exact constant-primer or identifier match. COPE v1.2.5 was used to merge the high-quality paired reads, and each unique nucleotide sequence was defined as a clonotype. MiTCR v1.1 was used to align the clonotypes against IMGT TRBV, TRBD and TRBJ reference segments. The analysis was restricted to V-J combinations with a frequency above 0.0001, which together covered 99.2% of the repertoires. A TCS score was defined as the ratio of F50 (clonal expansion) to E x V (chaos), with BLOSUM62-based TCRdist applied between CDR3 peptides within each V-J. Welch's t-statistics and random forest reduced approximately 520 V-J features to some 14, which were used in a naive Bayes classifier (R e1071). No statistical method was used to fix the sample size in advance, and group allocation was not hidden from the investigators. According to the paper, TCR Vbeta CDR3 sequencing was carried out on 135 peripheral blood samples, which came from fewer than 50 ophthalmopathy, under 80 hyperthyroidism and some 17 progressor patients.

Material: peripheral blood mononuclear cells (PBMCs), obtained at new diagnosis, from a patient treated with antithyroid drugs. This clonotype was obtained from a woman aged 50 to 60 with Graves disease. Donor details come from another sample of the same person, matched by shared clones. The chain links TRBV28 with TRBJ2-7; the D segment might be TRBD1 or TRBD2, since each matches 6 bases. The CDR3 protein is CASSLWGMGGRYEQYF. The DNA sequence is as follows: TGTGCCAGCAGTTTATGGGGGATGGGGGGCCGCTACGAGCAGTACTTC.